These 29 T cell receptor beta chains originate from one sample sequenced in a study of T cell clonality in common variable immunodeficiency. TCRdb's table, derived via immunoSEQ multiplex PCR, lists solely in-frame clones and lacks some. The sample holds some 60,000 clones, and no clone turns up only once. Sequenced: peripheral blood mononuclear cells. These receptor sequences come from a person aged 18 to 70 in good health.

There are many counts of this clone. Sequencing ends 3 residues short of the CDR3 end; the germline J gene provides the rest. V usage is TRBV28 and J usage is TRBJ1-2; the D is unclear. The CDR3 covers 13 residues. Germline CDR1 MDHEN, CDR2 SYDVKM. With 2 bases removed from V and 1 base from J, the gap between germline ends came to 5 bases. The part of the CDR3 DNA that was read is TGTGCCAGCAGTTTACGTATTAACTATGGC. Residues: CASSLRINYG. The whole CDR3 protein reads CASSLRINYGYTF.

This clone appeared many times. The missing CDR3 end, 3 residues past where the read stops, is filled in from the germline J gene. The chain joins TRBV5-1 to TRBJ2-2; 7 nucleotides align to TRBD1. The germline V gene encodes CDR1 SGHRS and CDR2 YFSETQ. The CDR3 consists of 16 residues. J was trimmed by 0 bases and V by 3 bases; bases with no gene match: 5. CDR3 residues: CASSSWDSANTGELFF. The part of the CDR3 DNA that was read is TGCGCCAGCAGCTCCTGGGACAGCGCGAACACCGGGGAG.

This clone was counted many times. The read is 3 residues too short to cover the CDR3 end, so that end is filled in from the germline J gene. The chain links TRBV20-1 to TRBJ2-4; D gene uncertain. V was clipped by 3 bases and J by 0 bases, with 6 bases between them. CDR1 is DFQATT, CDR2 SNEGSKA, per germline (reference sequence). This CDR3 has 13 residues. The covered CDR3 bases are TGCAGTGCTAGCACGGTAGCCAAAAACATT. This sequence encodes CSASTVAKNI. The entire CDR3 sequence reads CSASTVAKNIQYF.

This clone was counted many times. The sequenced part of the CDR3 DNA is TGTGCCTGGAGTGTAGCAGGGCGCTCTGGAAACACC. Translated, it gives CAWSVAGRSGNT. The whole CDR3 sequence is CAWSVAGRSGNTIYF. This rearrangement joins TRBV30 to TRBJ1-3; possible D gene TRBD1, 5 bases. The read finishes 3 residues shy of the CDR3 end, and the germline J gene is used to complete it. The CDR3 sequence is 15 residues long. V was pared by 0 bases and J by 0 bases, with 9 bases between. Germline V gives CDR1 GTSNPN, CDR2 SVGIG (reference sequence).

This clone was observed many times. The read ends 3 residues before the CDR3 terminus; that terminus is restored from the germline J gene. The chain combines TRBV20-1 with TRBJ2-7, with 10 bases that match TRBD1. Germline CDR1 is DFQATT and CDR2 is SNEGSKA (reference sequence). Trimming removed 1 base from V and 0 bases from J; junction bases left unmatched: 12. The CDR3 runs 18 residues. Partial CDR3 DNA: TGCAGTGCTAGAGCCCTTCGGGACAGGGGACGGGCCTCCTACGAG. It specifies CSARALRDRGRASYE. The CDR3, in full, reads CSARALRDRGRASYEQYF.

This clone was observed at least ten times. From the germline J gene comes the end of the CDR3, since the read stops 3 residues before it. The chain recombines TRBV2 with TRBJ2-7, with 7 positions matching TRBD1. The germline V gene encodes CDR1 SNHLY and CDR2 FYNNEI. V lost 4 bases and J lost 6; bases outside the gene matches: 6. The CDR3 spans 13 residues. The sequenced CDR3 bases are TGTGCCAGCAGTGGAGACAGGGTGGGCGAG. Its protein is CASSGDRVGE. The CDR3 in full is CASSGDRVGEQYF. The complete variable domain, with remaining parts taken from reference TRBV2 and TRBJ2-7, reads EPEVTQTPSHQVTQMGQEVILRCVPISNHLYFYWYRQILGQKVEFLVSFYNNEISEKSEIFDDQFSVERPDGSNFTLKIRSTKLEDSAMYFCASSGDRVGEQYFGPGTRLTVT.

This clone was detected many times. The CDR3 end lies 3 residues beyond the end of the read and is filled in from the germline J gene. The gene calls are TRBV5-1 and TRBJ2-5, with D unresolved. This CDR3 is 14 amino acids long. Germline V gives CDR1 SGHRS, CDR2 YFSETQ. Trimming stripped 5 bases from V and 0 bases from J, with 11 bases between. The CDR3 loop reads CASRSVGYQETQYF. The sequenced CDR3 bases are TGCGCCAGCAGATCCGTAGGGTACCAAGAGACC.

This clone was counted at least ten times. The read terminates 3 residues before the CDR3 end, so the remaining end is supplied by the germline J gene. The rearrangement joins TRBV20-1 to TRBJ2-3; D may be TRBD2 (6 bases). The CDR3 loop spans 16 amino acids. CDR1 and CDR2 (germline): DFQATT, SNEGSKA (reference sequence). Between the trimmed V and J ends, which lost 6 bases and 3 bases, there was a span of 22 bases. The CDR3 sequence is CSAVLLAASSTDTQYF. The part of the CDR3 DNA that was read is TGCAGTGCCGTTTTACTAGCCGCGTCATCTACAGATACG.

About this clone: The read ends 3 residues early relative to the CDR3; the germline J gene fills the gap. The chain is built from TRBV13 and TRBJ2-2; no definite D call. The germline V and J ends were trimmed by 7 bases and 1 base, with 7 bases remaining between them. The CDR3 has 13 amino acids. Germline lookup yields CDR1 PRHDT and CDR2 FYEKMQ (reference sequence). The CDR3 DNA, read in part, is TGTGCCAGCAACACATTGAACACCGGGGAG. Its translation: CASNTLNTGE. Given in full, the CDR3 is CASNTLNTGELFF. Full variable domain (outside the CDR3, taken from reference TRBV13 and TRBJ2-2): AAGVIQSPRHLIKEKRETATLKCYPIPRHDTVYWYQQGPGQDPQFLISFYEKMQSDKGSIPDRFSAQQFSDYHSELNMSSLELGDSALYFCASNTLNTGELFFGEGSRLTVL.

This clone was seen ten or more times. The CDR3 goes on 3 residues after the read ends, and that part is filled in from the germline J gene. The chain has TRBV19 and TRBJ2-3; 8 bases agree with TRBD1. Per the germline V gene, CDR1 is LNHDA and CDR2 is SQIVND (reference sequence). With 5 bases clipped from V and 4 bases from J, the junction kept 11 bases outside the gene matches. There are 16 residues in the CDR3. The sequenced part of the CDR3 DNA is TGTGCCAGTAGTCCTCGGGGGCAGGGGGCGGCAGATACG. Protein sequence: CASSPRGQGAADT. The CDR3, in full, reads CASSPRGQGAADTQYF.

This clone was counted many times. The CDR3 spells CAISVEGATGELFF. CDR3 bases read: TGTGCCATCAGTGTAGAGGGGGCGACCGGGGAG. This chain links TRBV10-3 with TRBJ2-2; 7 nucleotides agree with TRBD1. The missing CDR3 end, 3 residues past where the read stops, is filled in from the germline J gene. The germline gives CDR1 ENHRY, CDR2 SYGVKD. The CDR3 length is 14 residues. Germline trimming cut 4 bases from V and 5 bases from J; bases unmatched to any gene: 4.

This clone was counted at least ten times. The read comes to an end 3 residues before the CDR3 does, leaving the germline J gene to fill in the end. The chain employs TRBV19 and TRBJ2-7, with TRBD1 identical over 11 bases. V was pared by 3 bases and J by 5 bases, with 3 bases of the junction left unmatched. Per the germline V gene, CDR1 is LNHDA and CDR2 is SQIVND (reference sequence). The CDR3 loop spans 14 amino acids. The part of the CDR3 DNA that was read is TGTGCCAGTAGTATCTCGGGACAGGGGGACGAG. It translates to CASSISGQGDE. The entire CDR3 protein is CASSISGQGDEQYF.

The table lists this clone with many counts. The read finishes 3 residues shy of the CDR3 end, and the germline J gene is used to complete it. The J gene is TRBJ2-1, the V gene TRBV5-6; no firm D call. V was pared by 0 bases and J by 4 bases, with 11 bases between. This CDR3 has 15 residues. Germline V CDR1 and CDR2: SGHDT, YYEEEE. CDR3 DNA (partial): TGTGCCAGCAGCTTGGACCCAGGAAGGTACAATGAG. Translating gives CASSLDPGRYNE. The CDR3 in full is CASSLDPGRYNEQFF.

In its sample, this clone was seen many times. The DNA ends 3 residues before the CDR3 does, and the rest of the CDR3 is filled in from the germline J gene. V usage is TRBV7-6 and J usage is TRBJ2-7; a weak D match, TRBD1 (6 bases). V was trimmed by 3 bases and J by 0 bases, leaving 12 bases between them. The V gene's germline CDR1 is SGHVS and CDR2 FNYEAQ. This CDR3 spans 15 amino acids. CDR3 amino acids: CASSLGQGSSYEQYF. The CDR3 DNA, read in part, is TGTGCCAGCAGCTTGGGGCAGGGGAGCTCCTACGAG.

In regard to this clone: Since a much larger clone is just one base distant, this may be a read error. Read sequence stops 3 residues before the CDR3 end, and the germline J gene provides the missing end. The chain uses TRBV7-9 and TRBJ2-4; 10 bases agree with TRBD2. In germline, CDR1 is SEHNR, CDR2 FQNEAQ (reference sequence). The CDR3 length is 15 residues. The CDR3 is CAGSSIAGGLNIQYF. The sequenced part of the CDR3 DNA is TGTGCCGGCAGCTCTATAGCGGGAGGACTAAACATT.

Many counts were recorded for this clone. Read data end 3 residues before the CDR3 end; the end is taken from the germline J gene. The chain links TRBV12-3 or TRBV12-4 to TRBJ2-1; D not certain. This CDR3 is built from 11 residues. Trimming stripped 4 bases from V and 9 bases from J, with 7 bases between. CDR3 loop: CASSSLSEQFF. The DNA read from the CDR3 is TGTGCCAGCAGTTCCCTTAGTGAG.

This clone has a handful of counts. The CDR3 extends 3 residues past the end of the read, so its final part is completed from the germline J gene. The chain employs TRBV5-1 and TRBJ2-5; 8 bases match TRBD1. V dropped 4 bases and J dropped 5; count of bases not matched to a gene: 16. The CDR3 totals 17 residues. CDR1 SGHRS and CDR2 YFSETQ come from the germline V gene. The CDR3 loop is CASSLLFNQGAGETQYF. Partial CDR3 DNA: TGCGCCAGCAGCCTACTCTTCAACCAGGGGGCAGGGGAGACC.

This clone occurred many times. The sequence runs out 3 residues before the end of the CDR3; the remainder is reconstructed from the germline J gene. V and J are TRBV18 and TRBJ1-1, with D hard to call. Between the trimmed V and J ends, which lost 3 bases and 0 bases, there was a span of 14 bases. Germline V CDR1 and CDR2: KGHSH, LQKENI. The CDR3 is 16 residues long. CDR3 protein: CASSPPSGGLNTEAFF. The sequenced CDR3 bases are TGTGCCAGCTCACCCCCTAGTGGAGGCCTGAACACTGAA.

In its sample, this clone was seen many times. The covered CDR3 bases are TGCGCCAGCAGCTTGGTTGTCAGCCAAGAGACC. This sequence encodes CASSLVVSQET. The full CDR3 protein is CASSLVVSQETQYF. This sequence joins TRBV5-1 and TRBJ2-5; D remains ambiguous. The DNA ends 3 residues before the CDR3 does, and the rest of the CDR3 is filled in from the germline J gene. Germline V gives CDR1 SGHRS, CDR2 YFSETQ. This CDR3 spans 14 amino acids. V lost 0 bases, J lost 1 base, and 7 bases lay in between.

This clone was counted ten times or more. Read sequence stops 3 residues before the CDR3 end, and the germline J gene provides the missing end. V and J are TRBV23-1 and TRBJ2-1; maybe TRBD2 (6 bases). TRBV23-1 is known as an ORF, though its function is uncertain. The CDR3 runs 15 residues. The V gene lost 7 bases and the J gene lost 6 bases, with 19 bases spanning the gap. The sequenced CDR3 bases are TGCGCCAGCACTCGGGGACTGGCGGGACCCAATGAG. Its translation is CASTRGLAGPNE. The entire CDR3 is CASTRGLAGPNEQFF.

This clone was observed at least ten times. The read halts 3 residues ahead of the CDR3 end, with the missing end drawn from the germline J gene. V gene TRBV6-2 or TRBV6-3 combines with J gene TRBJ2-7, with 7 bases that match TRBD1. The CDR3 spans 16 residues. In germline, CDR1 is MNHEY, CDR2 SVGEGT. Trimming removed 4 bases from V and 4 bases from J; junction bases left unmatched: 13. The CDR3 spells CASSSPSSGQPYEQYF. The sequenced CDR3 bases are TGTGCCAGCAGTTCGCCTTCCTCGGGACAGCCTTACGAG.

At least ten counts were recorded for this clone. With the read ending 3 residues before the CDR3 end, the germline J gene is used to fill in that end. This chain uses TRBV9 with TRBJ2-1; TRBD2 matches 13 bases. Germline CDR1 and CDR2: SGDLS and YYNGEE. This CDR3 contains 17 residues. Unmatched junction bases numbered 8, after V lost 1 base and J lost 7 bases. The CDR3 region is CASSVSGWTSGRNEQFF. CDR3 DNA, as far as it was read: TGTGCCAGCAGCGTATCAGGATGGACTAGCGGGAGAAATGAG.

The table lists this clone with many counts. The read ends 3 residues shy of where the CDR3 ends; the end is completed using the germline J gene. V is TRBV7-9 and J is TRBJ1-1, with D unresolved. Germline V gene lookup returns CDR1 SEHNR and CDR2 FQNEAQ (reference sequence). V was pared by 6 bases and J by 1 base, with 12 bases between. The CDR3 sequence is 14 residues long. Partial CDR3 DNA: TGTGCCAGCAGTTGGGATCGGGGGAACACTGAA. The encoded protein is CASSWDRGNTE. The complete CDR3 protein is CASSWDRGNTEAFF.

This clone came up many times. The sequenced part of the CDR3 DNA is TGTGCCAGCAGTGAAGCGCACGGGACAGATGGAAACACC. The encoded protein is CASSEAHGTDGNT. The complete CDR3 protein is CASSEAHGTDGNTIYF. The chain couples TRBV6-1 to TRBJ1-3; 7 bases are a match to TRBD1. From the germline J gene comes the end of the CDR3, since the read stops 3 residues before it. Trimming at V came to 0 bases and at J to 3 bases, leaving 5 bases not matched to a gene. Germline loops: CDR1 MNHNS, CDR2 SASEGT. The CDR3 consists of 16 residues.

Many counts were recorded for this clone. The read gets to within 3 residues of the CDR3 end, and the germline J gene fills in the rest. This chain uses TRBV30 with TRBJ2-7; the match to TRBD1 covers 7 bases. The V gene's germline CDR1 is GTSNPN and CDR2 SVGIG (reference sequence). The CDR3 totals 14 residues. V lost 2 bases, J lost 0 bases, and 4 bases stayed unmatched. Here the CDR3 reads CAWSPGGSSYEQYF. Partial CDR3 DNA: TGTGCCTGGAGTCCAGGGGGAAGCTCCTACGAG.

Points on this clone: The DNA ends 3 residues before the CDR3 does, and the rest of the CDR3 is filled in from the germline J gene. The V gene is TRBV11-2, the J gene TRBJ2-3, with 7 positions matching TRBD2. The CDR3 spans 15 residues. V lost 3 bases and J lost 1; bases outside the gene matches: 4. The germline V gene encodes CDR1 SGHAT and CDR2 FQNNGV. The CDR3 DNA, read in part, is TGTGCCAGCAGCTTTACGACTAGCCGCACAGATACG. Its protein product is CASSFTTSRTDT. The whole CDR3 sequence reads CASSFTTSRTDTQYF.

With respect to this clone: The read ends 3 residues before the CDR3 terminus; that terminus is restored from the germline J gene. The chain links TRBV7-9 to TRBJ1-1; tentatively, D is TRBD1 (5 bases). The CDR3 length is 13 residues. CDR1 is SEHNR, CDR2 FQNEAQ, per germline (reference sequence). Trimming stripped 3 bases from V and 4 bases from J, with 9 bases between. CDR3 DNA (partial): TGTGCCAGCAGCTTCGGCAGGGCCACTGAA. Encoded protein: CASSFGRATE. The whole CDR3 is CASSFGRATEAFF.

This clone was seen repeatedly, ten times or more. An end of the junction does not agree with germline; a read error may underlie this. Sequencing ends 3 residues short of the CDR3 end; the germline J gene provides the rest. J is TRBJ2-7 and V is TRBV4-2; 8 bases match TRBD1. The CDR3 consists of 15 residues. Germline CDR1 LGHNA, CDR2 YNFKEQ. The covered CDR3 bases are TGCGCCAGCAGCCATCGACAGGGGAGCTCCTACGAG. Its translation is CASSHRQGSSYE. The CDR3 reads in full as CASSHRQGSSYEQYF.

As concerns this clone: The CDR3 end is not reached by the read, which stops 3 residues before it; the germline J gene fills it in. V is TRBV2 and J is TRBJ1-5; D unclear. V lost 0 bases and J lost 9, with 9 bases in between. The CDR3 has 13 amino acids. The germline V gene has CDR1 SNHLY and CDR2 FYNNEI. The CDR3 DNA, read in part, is TGTGCCAGCAGTGAAGCTAGGGTGGGGCCC. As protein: CASSEARVGP. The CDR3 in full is CASSEARVGPQHF.